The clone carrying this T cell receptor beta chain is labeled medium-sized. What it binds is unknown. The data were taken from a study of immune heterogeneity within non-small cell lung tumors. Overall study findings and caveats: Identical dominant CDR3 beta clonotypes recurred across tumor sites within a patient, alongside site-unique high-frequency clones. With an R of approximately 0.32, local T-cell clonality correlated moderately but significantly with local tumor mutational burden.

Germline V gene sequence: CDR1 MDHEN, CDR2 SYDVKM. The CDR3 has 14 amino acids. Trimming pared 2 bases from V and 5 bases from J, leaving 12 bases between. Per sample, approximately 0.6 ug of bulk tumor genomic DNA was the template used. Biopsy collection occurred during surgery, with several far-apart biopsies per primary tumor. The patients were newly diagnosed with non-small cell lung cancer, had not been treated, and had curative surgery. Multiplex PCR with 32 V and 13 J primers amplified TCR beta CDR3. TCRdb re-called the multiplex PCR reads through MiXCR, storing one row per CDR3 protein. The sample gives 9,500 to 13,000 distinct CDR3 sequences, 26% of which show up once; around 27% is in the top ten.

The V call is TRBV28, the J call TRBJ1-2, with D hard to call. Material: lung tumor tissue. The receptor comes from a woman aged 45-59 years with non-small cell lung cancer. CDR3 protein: CASSLRGNGYGYTF. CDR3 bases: TGTGCCAGCAGTTTACGAGGGAATGGATATGGCTACACCTTC.